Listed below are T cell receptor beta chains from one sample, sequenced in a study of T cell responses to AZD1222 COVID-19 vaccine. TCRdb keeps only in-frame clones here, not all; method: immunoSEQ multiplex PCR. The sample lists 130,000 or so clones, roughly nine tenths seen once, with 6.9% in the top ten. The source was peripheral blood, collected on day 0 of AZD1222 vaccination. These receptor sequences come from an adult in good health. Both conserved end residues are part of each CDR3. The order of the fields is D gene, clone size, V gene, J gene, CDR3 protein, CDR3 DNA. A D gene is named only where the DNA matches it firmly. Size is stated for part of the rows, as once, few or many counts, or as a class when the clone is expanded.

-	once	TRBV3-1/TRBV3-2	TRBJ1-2	CASSDRGVGSGYTF	TGTGCCAGCAGCGATAGGGGGGTTGGGAGCGGCTACACCTTC
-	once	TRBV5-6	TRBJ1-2	CASSLGGHNYGYTF	TGTGCCAGCAGCTTGGGGGGACATAACTATGGCTACACCTTC
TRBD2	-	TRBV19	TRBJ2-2	CASSIAAGGTGGTGELFF	TGTGCCAGTAGTATAGCAGCGGGGGGTACCGGGGGCACCGGGGAGCTGTTTTTT
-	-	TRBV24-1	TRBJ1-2	CATSDLGSRTGYTF	TGTGCCACCAGTGATTTGGGGAGTCGGACCGGCTACACCTTC
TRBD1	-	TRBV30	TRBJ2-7	CAWSPQGYEQYF	TGTGCCTGGAGCCCACAGGGGTACGAGCAGTACTTC
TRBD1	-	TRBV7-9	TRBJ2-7	CASSSRDRGPKEQYF	TGTGCCAGCAGCTCCCGGGACAGGGGCCCTAAAGAGCAGTACTTC
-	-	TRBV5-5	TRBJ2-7	CASSSFLNLGLTSYEQYF	TGTGCCAGCAGCTCGTTCTTGAACTTGGGGTTAACATCCTACGAGCAGTACTTC
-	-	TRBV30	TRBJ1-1	CAWKRGGSREAFF	TGTGCCTGGAAAAGGGGGGGGAGTCGGGAAGCTTTCTTT
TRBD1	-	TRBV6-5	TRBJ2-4	CASSYSGGRREFQYF	TGTGCCAGCAGTTACTCAGGGGGCCGACGGGAATTTCAGTACTTC
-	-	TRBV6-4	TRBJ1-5	CASSEPGAGPSSNQPQHF	TGTGCCAGCAGTGAACCTGGGGCCGGGCCATCCTCCAATCAGCCCCAGCATTTT
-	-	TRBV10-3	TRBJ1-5	CAISESGAQPQHF	TGTGCCATCAGTGAGTCGGGGGCACAGCCCCAGCATTTT
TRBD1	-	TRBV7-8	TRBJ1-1	CASSFAGTGGTEAFF	TGTGCCAGCAGCTTCGCTGGGACAGGGGGGACTGAAGCTTTCTTT
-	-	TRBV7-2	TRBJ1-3	CASSSINTWAGNTIYF	TGTGCCAGCAGCTCCATCAACACATGGGCTGGAAACACCATATATTTT
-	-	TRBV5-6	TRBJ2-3	CASSLRPGTDTQYF	TGTGCCAGCAGCTTGCGTCCCGGGACAGATACGCAGTATTTT
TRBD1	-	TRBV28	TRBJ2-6	CASSSPGTGFGANVLTF	TGTGCCAGCAGTTCCCCCGGGACAGGGTTCGGGGCCAACGTCCTGACTTTC
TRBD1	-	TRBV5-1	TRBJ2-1	CASSFRDRGLNEQFF	TGCGCCAGCAGCTTCCGGGACAGGGGGCTCAATGAGCAGTTCTTC
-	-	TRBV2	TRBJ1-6	CASSESPAGSYNSPLHF	TGTGCCAGCAGTGAATCGCCGGCTGGCTCCTATAATTCACCCCTCCACTTT
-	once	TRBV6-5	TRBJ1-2	CASSYSTGSGYGYTF	TGTGCCAGCAGTTACTCTACAGGGAGCGGCTATGGCTACACCTTC
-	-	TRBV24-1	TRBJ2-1	CATSTFTDNEQFF	TGTGCCACCAGTACGTTTACAGACAATGAGCAGTTCTTC
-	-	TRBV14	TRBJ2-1	CASSRPGPRTNEQFF	TGTGCCAGCAGCCGCCCGGGACCTAGGACCAATGAGCAGTTCTTC
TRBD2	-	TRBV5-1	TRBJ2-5	CASSLQRGPGETQYF	TGCGCCAGCTCCCTGCAGCGGGGACCGGGGGAGACCCAGTACTTC
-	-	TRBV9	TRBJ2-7	CASSGGGDEQYF	TGTGCCAGCAGCGGGGGAGGCGACGAGCAGTACTTC
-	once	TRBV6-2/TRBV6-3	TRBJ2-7	CASSYTSSEQYF	TGTGCCAGCAGTTACACAAGTTCCGAGCAGTACTTC
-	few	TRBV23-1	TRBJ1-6	CASSQCPRTSNRGDHSPLHF	TGCGCCAGCAGTCAATGCCCAAGGACCTCTAACAGAGGGGACCATTCACCCCTCCACTTT
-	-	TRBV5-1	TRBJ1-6	CASSLVGGPESPLHF	TGCGCCAGCAGCTTGGTCGGGGGCCCGGAATCACCCCTCCACTTT
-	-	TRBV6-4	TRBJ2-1	CASSDPASEQFF	TGTGCCAGCAGTGACCCAGCAAGCGAGCAGTTCTTC
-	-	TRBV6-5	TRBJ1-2	CASRNGRTGYTF	TGTGCCAGCAGGAACGGGCGAACTGGCTACACCTTC
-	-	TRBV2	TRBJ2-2	CASSSSFSGELFF	TGTGCCAGCAGTTCGAGTTTCAGCGGGGAGCTGTTTTTT
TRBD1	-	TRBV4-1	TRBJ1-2	CASRVQGSGTGYTF	TGCGCCAGCAGGGTACAGGGGTCAGGCACGGGCTACACCTTC
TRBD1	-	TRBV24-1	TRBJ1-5	CATSDYWDSNNQPQHF	TGTGCCACCAGTGATTATTGGGACAGCAACAATCAGCCCCAGCATTTT
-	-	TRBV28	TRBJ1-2	CASSLTGLFYGYTF	TGTGCCAGCAGTTTAACAGGGTTATTCTATGGCTACACCTTC
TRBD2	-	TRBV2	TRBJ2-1	CASMRSGADYNEQFF	TGTGCCAGCATGCGGAGCGGGGCCGACTACAATGAGCAGTTCTTC
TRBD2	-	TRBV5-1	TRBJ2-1	CASSYREGEQFF	TGCGCCAGCAGCTATCGGGAGGGTGAGCAGTTCTTC
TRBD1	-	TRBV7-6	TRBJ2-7	CASSLAGTGGYEQYF	TGTGCCAGCAGCTTAGCGGGGACAGGGGGTTACGAGCAGTACTTC
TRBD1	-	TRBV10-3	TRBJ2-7	CAIRTGGSHEQYF	TGTGCCATCAGGACAGGGGGCTCTCACGAGCAGTACTTC
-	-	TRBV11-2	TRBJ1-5	CASSLNGGIGPQHF	TGTGCCAGCAGCCTCAACGGGGGAATTGGGCCCCAGCATTTT
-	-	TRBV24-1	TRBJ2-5	CATSDGPRETQYF	TGTGCCACCAGTGACGGGCCGAGGGAGACCCAGTACTTC
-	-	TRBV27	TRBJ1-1	CASRLQGRTEAFF	TGTGCCAGCAGGTTACAGGGTCGCACTGAAGCTTTCTTT
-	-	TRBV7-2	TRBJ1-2	CASSTQPGSYGYTF	TGTGCCAGCAGCACTCAACCAGGGTCCTATGGCTACACCTTC
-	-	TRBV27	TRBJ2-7	CASSLGGSASGQYF	TGTGCCAGCAGTTTAGGGGGGAGCGCTAGTGGGCAGTACTTC
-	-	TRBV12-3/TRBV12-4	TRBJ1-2	CASSLGFYGYTF	TGTGCCAGCAGTTTAGGGTTCTATGGCTACACCTTC
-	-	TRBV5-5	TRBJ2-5	CASTSLGGSETQYF	TGTGCCAGCACCAGTCTCGGGGGTTCGGAGACCCAGTACTTC
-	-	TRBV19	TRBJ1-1	CASSIVISRPGFEAFF	TGTGCCAGTAGTATAGTTATTTCACGTCCCGGTTTCGAAGCTTTCTTT
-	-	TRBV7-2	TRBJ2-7	CASSLYSGSASYEQYF	TGTGCCAGCAGCTTATATAGCGGCAGCGCCTCCTACGAGCAGTACTTC
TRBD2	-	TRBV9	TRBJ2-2	CASSPGASGPTGELFF	TGTGCCAGCAGCCCGGGGGCTAGCGGGCCCACCGGGGAGCTGTTTTTT
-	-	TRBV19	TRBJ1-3	CASSTILDRGSGNTIYF	TGTGCCAGTAGTACGATCCTCGACAGAGGCTCTGGAAACACCATATATTTT
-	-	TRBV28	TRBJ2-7	CASSLGGGKVTREQYF	TGTGCCAGCAGTTTAGGAGGGGGCAAAGTTACTCGGGAGCAGTACTTC
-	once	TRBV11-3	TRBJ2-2	CASSLTAGATGELFF	TGTGCCAGCAGCTTAACGGCAGGGGCTACCGGGGAGCTGTTTTTT
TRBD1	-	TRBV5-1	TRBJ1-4	CASSVGTANEKLFF	TGCGCCAGCAGCGTTGGGACAGCTAATGAAAAACTGTTTTTT
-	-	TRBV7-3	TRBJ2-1	CASSLTLVSSYNEQFF	TGTGCCAGCAGCTTAACTTTGGTAAGCTCCTACAATGAGCAGTTCTTC
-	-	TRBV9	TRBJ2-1	CASSVQAIANEQFF	TGTGCCAGCAGCGTACAGGCGATCGCTAATGAGCAGTTCTTC
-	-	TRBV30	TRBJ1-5	CAWSVGGSNSNQPQHF	TGTGCCTGGAGTGTAGGGGGAAGTAATAGCAATCAGCCCCAGCATTTT
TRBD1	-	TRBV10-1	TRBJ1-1	CASGDRNTEAFF	TGCGCCAGCGGGGACAGGAACACTGAAGCTTTCTTT
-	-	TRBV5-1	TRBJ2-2	CASSLGGANTGELFF	TGCGCCAGCTCATTAGGAGGGGCTAACACCGGGGAGCTGTTTTTT
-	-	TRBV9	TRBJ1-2	CASSGGVHYGYTF	TGTGCCAGCAGCGGAGGGGTTCACTATGGCTACACCTTC
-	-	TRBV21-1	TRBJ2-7	CASSKEGRADLYEQYF	TGTGCCAGCAGCAAAGAAGGTAGAGCGGATCTCTACGAGCAGTACTTC
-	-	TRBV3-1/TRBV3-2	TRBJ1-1	CASSQDRRDKAFF	TGTGCCAGCAGCCAAGATCGCCGGGATAAGGCTTTCTTT